This T cell receptor (beta chain) was sequenced in a study of blood T cell repertoires in COVID-19. Recruitment covered 20 to 25 US areas and drew participants whose ages spanned roughly 18 to 100 years. During the 2 weeks before they entered the study, exposed participants had met someone with a PCR-confirmed or clinician-diagnosed COVID-19 case. Using immunoSEQ multiplex PCR, the repertoire was profiled, and TCRdb retains in-frame clones only, with some absent. This sample carries 350,000 to 450,000 clones, just over 90% of them seen once, and the ten largest clones take around 0.94%. Deletions cut 2 bases from V and 5 bases from J, with 17 bases between. The CDR3 loop spans 17 amino acids. Per the germline V gene, CDR1 is KGHDR and CDR2 is SFDVKD.

The specimen sequenced was PBMCs or T cells enriched from blood (not recorded which). The chain combines TRBV24-1 with TRBJ2-2, with D possibly TRBD2 on 6 matching bases. This TCR came from a woman between 35 and 50 years old who had been exposed to COVID-19. The CDR3 DNA reads TGTGCCACCAGTGATTCAAGGCCGCGGGGCTTAACCGGGGAGCTGTTTTTT. Amino acid sequence: CATSDSRPRGLTGELFF.